This TCR beta chain was documented in a study of shared clonotypes between healthy human individuals. The V gene's germline CDR1 is SGHRS and CDR2 YFSETQ. CDR3 length equals 16 residues. The J segment lost 9 bases and the V segment lost 4 bases, leaving 12 bases of the junction unmatched. Data came from immunoSEQ multiplex PCR; TCRdb stores just in-frame clones and leaves some out. This table holds about 770,000 clones, approximately 72% found once. This clonotype originated in a woman in her 30s in good health. Sequenced material: memory CD4+ T cells sorted from blood. The subset was: CD45RA-negative fraction. V gene TRBV5-1 combines with J gene TRBJ2-1, with TRBD2 matching 11 bases. The CDR3, as DNA: TGCGCCAGCAGCCCTGCTCAACTAGCGGGAGTCGTTGAGCAGTTCTTC. It codes for CASSPAQLAGVVEQFF.